This T cell receptor beta chain stems from a study of cytomegalovirus exposure and HLA in healthy donors. The CDR3 runs to 14 residues. Germline V gene lookup returns CDR1 MNHEY and CDR2 SVGAGI. The trim removed 7 bases at V and 6 bases at J, leaving 10 bases unmatched. 60 Vbeta and 13 Jbeta primers were used in PCR. Profiling relied on immunoSEQ multiplex PCR, and the TCRdb table lists in-frame clones only, not all of them. The data contain some 150,000 clones, about three quarters of them seen just once; the ten biggest clones take up 1.5% to 2%. The clonotype was recovered from a female donor in good health and CMV-seronegative. The genes are TRBV6-5 and TRBJ2-7; 9 bases fit TRBD1. The sample comprised PBMCs. Written as DNA, the CDR3 is TGTGCCAGCATCCGACAGGGGGGAAAATGCGAGCAGTACTTC. This translates into CASIRQGGKCEQYF.